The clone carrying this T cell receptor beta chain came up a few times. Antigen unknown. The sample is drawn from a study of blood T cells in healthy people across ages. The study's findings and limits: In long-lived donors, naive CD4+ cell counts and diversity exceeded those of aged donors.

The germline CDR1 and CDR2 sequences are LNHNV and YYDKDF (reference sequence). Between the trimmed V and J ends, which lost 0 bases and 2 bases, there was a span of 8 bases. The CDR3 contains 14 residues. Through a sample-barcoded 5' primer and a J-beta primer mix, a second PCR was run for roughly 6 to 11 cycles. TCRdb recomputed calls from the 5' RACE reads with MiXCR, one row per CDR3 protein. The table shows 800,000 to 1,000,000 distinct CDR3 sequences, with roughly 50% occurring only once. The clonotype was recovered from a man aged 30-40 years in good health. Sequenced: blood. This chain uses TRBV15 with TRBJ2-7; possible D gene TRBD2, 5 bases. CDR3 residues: CATSREGSPYEQYF. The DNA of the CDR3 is TGTGCCACCAGCAGAGAAGGGAGCCCCTACGAGCAGTACTTC. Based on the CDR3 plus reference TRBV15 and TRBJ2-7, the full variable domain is DAMVIQNPRYQVTQFGKPVTLSCSQTLNHNVMYWYQQKSSQAPKLLFHYYDKDFNNEADTPDNFQSRRPNTSFCFLDIRSPGLGDTAMYLCATSREGSPYEQYFGPGTRLTVT.